What follows describes a single T cell receptor (beta chain). Cohorts were determined from participant-reported clinical history. Authors' processing steps: Estimated nucleated cell counts came from reference gene primer amplification. The repertoire was sequenced with immunoSEQ multiplex PCR; TCRdb's copy has only in-frame clones and lacks some. V and J calls and clone size are given by that table; D and trimming were obtained from the DNA. The sample contains approximately 250,000 clones, less than 95% of which appear only once. The source of the sample is a study of blood T cell repertoires in COVID-19. Turning to the study itself: The analysed material was cDNA or gDNA that came from T cells, B-cell-depleted T cells, or PBMCs.

Unmatched junction bases numbered 5, after V lost 5 bases and J lost 5 bases. The CDR3 loop spans 15 amino acids. Germline V gene data show CDR1 as SGHTA and CDR2 as FQGTGA. The sequencing sample was made of PBMCs or T cells enriched from blood (not recorded which). The J gene is TRBJ2-1, the V gene TRBV7-3; 11 nucleotides agree with TRBD2. This clonotype was obtained from a man aged 35-49 years who had been exposed to COVID-19. CDR3 nucleotide sequence: TGTGCCAGCAGCCCGGCTAGCGGGGGGAACAATGAGCAGTTCTTC. Amino acid sequence: CASSPASGGNNEQFF.